This entry features one T cell receptor beta chain sequence. Its target antigen remains unknown. Gene names and germline sequences refer to the mouse in this case. Read sequence stops 4 residues before the CDR3 end, and the germline J gene provides the missing end. Relative to germline, V is 4 bases shorter and J is 2 bases shorter, with 10 bases between their ends. The CDR3 covers 14 residues, taking in both the cysteine and the phenylalanine. Of the CDR3's DNA, 30 bases were read; they are in frame from base 1. The germline V gene (reference sequence) yields NSQYPW for CDR1 and LRSPGD for CDR2. To prepare the library, the immunoSEQ multiplex PCR assay was applied. For TCR sequencing, RNA was extracted from every sample and reverse transcribed into cDNA to serve as template. First-strand cDNA was synthesized with SuperScript III using a 2:1 mix of oligo-dT and random hexamers. A synthetic immune receptor repertoire was used to assess amplification bias, and residual bias was removed computationally. Libraries were sequenced on Illumina HiSeq using 60 bp reads that covered the CDR3 and were read from J toward V. The paper's processing steps were these. After raw reads were preprocessed to remove errors, the CDR3 was defined following IMGT conventions as running from the conserved cysteine to phenylalanine. To get clonality, Shannon entropy was normalized by log2 of the number of productive unique TCRs and the result was subtracted from 1. Whether each scalp clone was CD4 or CD8 was inferred by checking scalp TCRbeta sequences against the CD4 and CD8 repertoires from sorted blood. TCRdb took over this immuneACCESS table, retaining in-frame rearrangements with V and J assigned. Such tables are incomplete; in checked studies, under half of the missing clones stem from an unresolved V gene, and the remainder is unexplained. The V and J calls and clone size were taken over from that table, and D and trimming were inferred from the DNA. The table notes some 110,000 clones here, none of them singletons. The top ten clones comprise roughly a fifth of the sample.

This sample stems from a study of CD8+ T cells in alopecia areata (dated by TCRdb to the late 2010s). Context from the whole study: Female C3H/HeJ recipients, about 6-11 weeks old, were grafted with skin from C3H/HeJ donors with spontaneous alopecia (about 6-12 months old). To study T cell clonal expansion in alopecia areata, the researchers applied high-throughput TCRbeta sequencing to both the C3H/HeJ mouse model and human patients. On the human side, TCRbeta sequencing was run on scalp tissue and on sorted CD4+ and CD8+ peripheral blood T cells from healthy controls and from alopecia areata patients with either patchy or totalis/universalis disease. Scalp clonality was compared among normal scalp (n=4), patchy alopecia areata scalp (n=8), and alopecia totalis/universalis scalp (n=8). RNA came from the PAXgene miRNA kit for fixed scalp, the miRNeasy kit for PBMCs, and the RNeasy kit for mouse skin. immunoSEQ multiplex PCR using 35 Vbeta forward primers and 13 Jbeta reverse primers was used to amplify TCRbeta CDR3 regions.

Points the paper makes about the study in general: Lesional scalp, especially in alopecia totalis/universalis, showed higher clonality and more expanded CD8+ clones than normal scalp, suggesting antigenic drive. Unlike mouse skin, where gammadelta T cells dominate, normal human skin contains resident alphabeta T cells that get sequenced too, which complicates analysis of the scalp TCR repertoire. Shared TCR sequences between patients were less evident than in mice, which may be partly attributable to HLA diversity in the patient population.

The sequence was obtained from a C3H/HeJ mouse with alopecia areata. Mice of this line possess the MHC haplotype H2-k. The chain employs TRBV1 and TRBJ2-5, and perhaps TRBD2 as D gene, on 7 matching bases. Sequencing input: lesional skin. Incomplete CDR3 DNA: TGCACCTGCAGTGTCTGGGGGCCCCAAGAC. The encoded protein is CTCSVWGPQD. The entire CDR3 sequence reads CTCSVWGPQDTQYF. With the portions outside the CDR3 filled from the reference TRBV1 and TRBJ2-5 genes, the complete variable region becomes VTLLEQNPRWRLVPRGQAVNLRCILKNSQYPWMSWYQQDLQKQLQWLFTLRSPGDKEVKSLPGADYLATRVTDTELRLQVANMSQGRTLYCTCSVWGPQDTQYFGPGTRLLVL.